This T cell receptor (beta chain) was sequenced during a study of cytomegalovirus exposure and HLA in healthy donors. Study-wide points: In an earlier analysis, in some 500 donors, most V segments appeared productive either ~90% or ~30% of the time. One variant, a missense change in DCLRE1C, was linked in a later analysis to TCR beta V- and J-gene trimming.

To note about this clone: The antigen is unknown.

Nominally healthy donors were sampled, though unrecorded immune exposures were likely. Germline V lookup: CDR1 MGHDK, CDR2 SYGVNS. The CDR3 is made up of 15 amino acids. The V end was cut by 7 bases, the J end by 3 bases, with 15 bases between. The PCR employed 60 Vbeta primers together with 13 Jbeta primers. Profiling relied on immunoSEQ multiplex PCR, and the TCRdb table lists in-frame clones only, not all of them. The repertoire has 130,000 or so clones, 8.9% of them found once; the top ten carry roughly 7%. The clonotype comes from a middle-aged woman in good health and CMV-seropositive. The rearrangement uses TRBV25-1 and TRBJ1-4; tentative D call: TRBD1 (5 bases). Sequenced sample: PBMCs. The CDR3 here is CASTNQTDPNEKLFF. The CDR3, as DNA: TGTGCCAGCACTAACCAGACAGACCCTAATGAAAAACTGTTTTTT. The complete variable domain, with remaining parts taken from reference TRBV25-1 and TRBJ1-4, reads EADIYQTPRYLVIGTGKKITLECSQTMGHDKMYWYQQDPGMELHLIHYSYGVNSTEKGDLSSESTVSRIRTEHFPLTLESARPSHTSQYLCASTNQTDPNEKLFFGSGTQLSVL.